This section outlines one T cell receptor beta chain sequence together with its context. These data come from a study of blood T cell repertoires in COVID-19. Study information: The samples span acute and convalescent COVID-19 from the United States, Italy and Spain. T cells, B-cell-depleted T cells, or PBMCs supplied cDNA or gDNA.

V lost 11 bases to trimming and J lost 1 base, with 15 bases between them. This CDR3 spans 15 amino acids. Germline lookup yields CDR1 MNHEY and CDR2 SMNVEV (reference sequence). In the study's own analysis: Reference gene primer amplification in the assay estimated nucleated cell counts. The protocol was immunoSEQ multiplex PCR, while the TCRdb copy is restricted to in-frame clones and leaves out a portion. The V and J calls and clone size are taken from that table; D and trimming were inferred from the DNA. The profile shows about 14,000 clones, over 65% of them singletons. The chain joins TRBV27 to TRBJ2-6, with D possibly matching TRBD1 (5 bases). Sequencing was done on a sample of peripheral blood. The receptor comes from a boy between 2 and 10 years old with active or convalescent COVID-19. Written as DNA, the CDR3 is TGTGCCTCCCAAGGTCAGGGATCTGGGGCCAACGTCCTGACTTTC. Residues: CASQGQGSGANVLTF.